Described below is a single T cell receptor (beta chain) sequence and its context. This clone was picked up one time. What this receptor recognizes is not known. One base away there is no much larger clone; base qualities are not given. This sample was included in a study of cytomegalovirus exposure and HLA in healthy donors (dated by TCRdb to about 2017). For the wider study: An earlier analysis of about 560 of the donors reported approximately 260 Gb of sequence data and roughly 120 million unique TCR beta sequences obtained from some 170 million T cells. An early release that covered roughly 600 HLA-typed donors contained around 300 gigabases of sequencing data and around 85 million unique TCR sequences. Of the 398 genotyped donors, about 80% fell in the genetic ancestry cluster associated with self-reported Caucasian donors. The aim of the study was to test whether cataloging public T cell receptors could identify signatures of past pathogen exposure. The study profiled the T cell repertoires of under 700 subjects by immunosequencing and related them to cytomegalovirus serostatus. Along with the approximately 650-subject first cohort, a separate validation cohort of 120 different subjects was used. To predict cytomegalovirus infection status, the study brought together high-throughput TCR immunosequencing, statistical association of individual TCRs with disease status, and machine learning. In a later analysis, previously published TCR beta repertoires from more than 500 donors were re-analyzed and high-resolution HLA genotyping was added so that TCR occurrence patterns could be studied. In the later analysis, no new phenotypic data were used to find candidate immune exposures; instead, reliance was placed on TCR beta sequences and their occurrence across donors. An earlier analysis of some 600 of the donors applied high-throughput TCR beta sequencing to assess whether each TCR beta V gene segment acted as functional or pseudogenic. Donor age, sex, ethnicity and CMV serostatus were collected together with the repertoire data. Genome-wide SNP genotypes for about 60% of the 666 donors were used in a later genetic analysis, which treated that subset as a discovery cohort. All discovery cohort repertoires had been generated using a single sequencing platform. Both class I and class II loci were covered by HLA typing, at four-digit resolution. The number of typed donors differed by locus: 629-630 for A, B, C, DRB1 and DQB1; approximately 520 for DQA1; approximately 600 for DPA1; and around 450 for DPB1. Several DR-DQ haplotypes were treated as single units for association and clustering because of strong linkage in the cohort. Among approximately 370 genotyped donors of the cohort, an average of around 220,000 unique TCR beta nucleotide sequences was sequenced per donor, of which about 19% were non-productive. Paper-wide results and their limitations: A further reported finding was that TCR beta sequences accurately predicted the HLA-A and HLA-B alleles for most subjects in the first cohort. According to a later genetic analysis, donors in an Asian-associated ancestry cluster had fewer N-insertions in productive TCRs than the approximately 650-donor mean. In a later genetic analysis, a missense DCLRE1C variant was associated with V-gene and J-gene trimming of TCR beta chains, and the association was replicated in an independent cohort. Several of the top co-occurrence clusters appeared to be linked to parvovirus B19, influenza, CMV and Epstein-Barr virus, according to a later analysis. For the cohort, immune exposure information was limited to CMV serostatus. In a later analysis, HLA-associated TCR beta chains showed more clonal expansion and lower generation probabilities than non-associated chains that were equally common. According to a later analysis, TCR association rates differed among HLA loci, with DRB1 alleles showing the most associated TCRs and HLA-C alleles showing the fewest. In the study, some 180 TCR beta chains were listed as associated with cytomegalovirus. When HLA alleles, especially DR and DQ, strongly co-occurred, TCR associations were difficult to assign to individual alleles. An earlier analysis of approximately 590 of the donors showed that most TCR beta V segments appeared in productive rearrangements either about 87% or about 30% of the time, which broadly matched IMGT annotations. HLA typing was unavailable for some donors at each locus, so association tests used only the typed subset. About 17 rarely observed V segments, including chromosome 9 orphons, were excluded from the earlier analysis of just under 600 of the donors because counts were too low. Correlated functional status among segregating V segments might reflect linkage disequilibrium, but an unknown experimental factor could not be ruled out. Most TCR sequences were observed very rarely across donors, whereas some public TCRs were present in many individuals. Some IMGT-functional V segments, including TRBV6-2 and TRBV6-3, could not be told apart with the 87-base-pair reads, so those segments were excluded. The authors suggested that the approach could potentially be generalized to other disease states and immunological phenotypes. A later analysis associated about 17,000 TCR beta sequences with specific HLA alleles at a false discovery rate of 0.05. In a later analysis, most CMV-associated TCR beta chains were found to appear HLA-restricted, with HLA associations seemingly driven largely by CMV exposure. Presence/absence analyses assumed roughly uniform sequencing depth across donors, an assumption that may not hold. A few of the identified cytomegalovirus-associated TCR beta chains were confirmed in vitro to be specific for cytomegalovirus antigens. The classifier was reported to diagnose cytomegalovirus status with high specificity and sensitivity in both the original cohort and the validation cohort. In this cohort, only TCR beta chains were sequenced, and detectable features were limited by the absence of alpha or paired-chain data. The sequencing pipeline was judged likely to have produced a cluster of highly shared sequence variants as a technical artifact.

The cohort was made up of approximately 700 healthy bone marrow donors. At the time of sampling, all cohort members were nominally healthy, though unrecorded immune exposures were likely present. The donor was CMV seronegative and belonged to the group of over 350 seronegative cohort members. Each donor provided a peripheral blood sample, and peripheral blood mononuclear cells were used for TCR beta sequencing. Genomic DNA extraction from the blood cell samples was performed with the Qiagen DNeasy Blood Extraction Kit. Trimming accounts for 5 bases at V and 9 bases at J, while the number of junction bases matched to no gene is 10. CDR1 and CDR2 are drawn from the germline V gene (reference sequence): LNHDA, SQIVND. The CDR3 goes from the cysteine to the phenylalanine over 15 residues. Just the 45-base CDR3 DNA is kept, in frame starting at base 1. Receptor amplification or capture employed the immunoSEQ multiplex PCR assay. A mixture of 60 forward primers for TCR Vbeta segments and 13 reverse primers for TCR Jbeta segments was used in the multiplex PCR. The CDR3 region of rearranged TCR beta genes was amplified from genomic DNA by a multiplex PCR assay. The Illumina HiSeq System was used to sequence the amplified TCR beta libraries as 87-base-pair reads. In the paper's pipeline: A later analysis tallied 80 million to 95 million unique TCR beta chains across the 660 or so repertoires, and some 10 million of those chains were shared by two or more donors. A nearest-neighbor algorithm error-corrected the raw reads and collapsed the reads into unique sequences, merging closely related sequences to remove PCR and sequencing errors. V, D and J gene segments were assigned by aligning CDR3 sequences to IMGT reference sequences. For a sequence to be retained, a match of at least six nucleotides was required to both a V gene segment and a J gene segment. Rearrangements were called productive when the CDR3 lacked stop codons and stayed in frame with V and J; all others were non-productive. CDR3 was defined according to IMGT convention as the region running from the second conserved V-encoded cysteine to the conserved J-encoded phenylalanine. The earlier analysis of some 600 of the donors excluded sequences that lacked an unambiguous match to a single V gene segment. In an earlier analysis of approximately 500 of the donors, a V segment was called functional when productive rearrangements were above 56.7%, and segregating when the standard deviation between donors exceeded 5%. A statistical classification framework was built for diagnosing cytomegalovirus status from the catalog of TCR beta chain sequences. V and J gene assignment, in a later analysis, came from comparing TCR nucleotide sequences with IMGT/GENE-DB human TR gene sequences. Using the TCRdist pipeline, a later analysis assigned CDR3 sequences along with most-parsimonious VDJ recombination scenarios. In a later analysis, each TCR beta chain was defined by its CDR3 amino acid sequence together with its V-gene family, and reads without a unique V-gene family were excluded. To address suspected cross-contamination and a sequencing artifact, a later analysis removed 550 to 750 highly shared, low-generation-probability nucleotide sequences. In a later analysis, a clonal expansion index was calculated for each public chain from normalized within-repertoire ranks of inferred template counts. In a later analysis, generation probabilities were computed with a VDJ recombination model fitted to out-of-frame rearrangements, and the resulting probabilities were checked against IGoR. In a later analysis, TCR-TCR, TCR-HLA and TCR-CMV co-occurrence was scored with hypergeometric tests, and a repertoire-size bias correction was applied to TCR pairs. In a later analysis, false discovery rates were estimated by permuting HLA or CMV assignments 20 times. In a later analysis, co-occurring TCRs were grouped using DBSCAN, with TCRdist sequence similarity added in when clustering inside HLA-allele-positive subsets. Repertoires with fewer than 30,000 or more than 120,000 public chains, plus five repertoires with anomalous nucleotide sharing, were excluded from co-occurrence clustering. As stored in TCRdb, this immuneACCESS dataset retains in-frame rearrangements with V and J assigned. A fraction of the clones does not appear; measured against another copy, unresolved V genes explain less than half of the discrepancy, and the remainder lacks a known reason. V and J calls and clone size are given by that table; D and trimming were obtained from the DNA. This sample holds 90,000 to 100,000 clones; roughly 70% were observed only once. In total, the top ten clones hold 2.5% to 3% of the sample.

The sample comprised PBMCs. The rearranged segments are TRBV19 and TRBJ2-1, and 10 junction bases match TRBD1. This sequence was found in a man between 50 and 59 years old in good health and CMV-seronegative. The CDR3: CASSPRDRGLGEQFF. The sequenced DNA: TGTGCCAGTAGTCCACGGGACAGGGGACTAGGTGAGCAGTTCTTC. Extended through the reference TRBV19 and TRBJ2-1 proteins, this CDR3 yields the full variable domain: DGGITQSPKYLFRKEGQNVTLSCEQNLNHDAMYWYRQDPGQGLRLIYYSQIVNDFQKGDIAEGYSVSREKKESFPLTVTSAQKNPTAFYLCASSPRDRGLGEQFFGPGTRLTVL.